One and the same sample provided the 9 T cell receptor beta chains below, sequenced in a study of identical twins. TCRdb ran MiXCR on the 5' RACE reads and lists one entry per CDR3 protein. The sample contains 750,000 to 950,000 distinct CDR3 sequences, roughly 12% of which appear only once. The sample was also linked to a second study, of yellow fever vaccine responses in identical twins.

The specimen sequenced was PBMCs. The receptors come from a woman aged 18-30 years in good health.

This clonotype was found a few times. The chain uses TRBV15 and TRBJ2-1, with a tentative D call TRBD2 (5 bases). The CDR3 runs 15 residues. The germline CDR1 and CDR2 sequences are LNHNV and YYDKDF (reference sequence). The V gene lost 0 bases and the J gene lost 7 bases, with 13 bases spanning the gap. This CDR3 is CATSREVGVVNEQFF. CDR3 bases: TGTGCCACCAGCAGAGAGGTGGGAGTAGTAAATGAGCAGTTCTTC.

V and J are TRBV7-9 and TRBJ1-5, with a possible D match to TRBD1 (5 bases). V lost 5 bases and J lost 1, with 9 bases in between. The CDR3 extends over 14 amino acids. Germline values: CDR1 SEHNR, CDR2 FQNEAQ (reference sequence). CDR3 amino acids: CASSTDTSNQPQHF. Written as DNA, the CDR3 is TGTGCCAGCAGCACGGACACGAGCAATCAGCCCCAGCATTTT. The full variable domain, its missing parts supplied by reference TRBV7-9 and TRBJ1-5, is DTGVSQNPRHKITKRGQNVTFRCDPISEHNRLYWYRQTLGQGPEFLTYFQNEAQLEKSRLLSDRFSAERPKGSFSTLEIQRTEQGDSAMYLCASSTDTSNQPQHFGDGTRLSIL.

This clonotype has a count of ten or more. V and J are TRBV12-3 or TRBV12-4 and TRBJ2-2; D may match TRBD1 or TRBD2 (5 bases each). The CDR3 runs 15 residues. Trimming shortened V by 5 bases and J by 2 bases, and 12 bases separated the two germline ends. CDR3 nucleotide sequence: TGTGCCAGCAGTCCGTCGGGACCAAACACCGGGGAGCTGTTTTTT. Its translation is CASSPSGPNTGELFF.

This clonotype was picked up a small number of times. The V and J genes are TRBV6-1 and TRBJ2-2, with D maybe TRBD2 (7 bases). V lost 6 bases and J 7 bases, leaving 18 bases between the germline ends. Looked up from germline, CDR1 is MNHNS and CDR2 is SASEGT. The CDR3 runs to 15 residues. CDR3: CASSPDRAGIGELFF. The CDR3 DNA follows: TGTGCCAGCAGCCCGGACAGAGCGGGGATCGGGGAGCTGTTTTTT.

The J gene is TRBJ1-1, the V gene TRBV18; possibly TRBD1 for D (5 bases). The CDR3 length is 13 residues. V dropped 3 bases and J dropped 7 bases, with 12 bases sitting between them. Germline V gives CDR1 KGHSH, CDR2 LQKENI. CDR3 residues: CASSPTGGVEAFF. The DNA of the CDR3 is TGTGCCAGCTCACCCACGGGGGGTGTTGAAGCTTTCTTT.

This clonotype was detected a few times. The V and J genes are TRBV29-1 and TRBJ2-7; tentatively, D is TRBD1 (5 bases). Germline loops: CDR1 SQVTM, CDR2 ANQGSEA. The CDR3 length is 13 residues. Trimming took off 6 bases at V and 2 bases at J, with 14 bases between the two ends. For the CDR3, the DNA is TGCAGCGTCCGGGCAGGGCAAACCTACGAGCAGTACTTC. Its translation is CSVRAGQTYEQYF.

This clonotype was seen a handful of times. The chain couples TRBV20-1 to TRBJ2-3, with a possible D match to TRBD1 (8 bases). This CDR3 has 14 amino acids. Germline V gene data show CDR1 as DFQATT and CDR2 as SNEGSKA (reference sequence). V gave up 6 bases and J gave up 4 bases, with 17 bases separating them. CDR3 residues: CSALNRGRADTQYF. The CDR3 DNA reads as TGCAGTGCGCTAAACAGGGGGAGGGCAGATACGCAGTATTTT.

This clonotype was counted ten times or more. Its ends do not fully match the called genes, so a read error is possible. CDR3 bases: TGCGCCAGCAGCGTGGGACCCCAAGAGACCCAGTACTTC. It specifies CASSVGPQETQYF. The rearrangement uses TRBV9 and TRBJ2-5, with D perhaps given as TRBD1 or TRBD2 (5 bases each). Germline V gene data show CDR1 as SGDLS and CDR2 as YYNGEE. The CDR3 runs to 13 residues.

This chain uses TRBV12-3 or TRBV12-4 with TRBJ2-1; the match to TRBD1 covers 10 bases. The ends lost 5 bases at V and 10 bases at J; junction bases unmatched: 14. This CDR3 comprises 16 residues. In nucleotides, the CDR3 is TGTGCCAGCAGTCCCGGGTGGGGGACAGGGGCCCACGAGCAGTTCTTC. It encodes CASSPGWGTGAHEQFF.